This TCR beta chain was sequenced during a study of blood T cell repertoires in COVID-19. In this sample, this clone turned up many times. CDR3 length: 14 residues. Germline V gene data show CDR1 as MDHEN and CDR2 as SYDVKM. The ends lost 5 bases at V and 7 bases at J; junction bases unmatched: 7. The table came from immunoSEQ multiplex PCR; TCRdb's copy has only in-frame clones and leaves some out. The sample has about 210,000 clones; 80% to 90% are singletons. The source is a man aged 50 or older with active or convalescent COVID-19. The gene calls are TRBV28 and TRBJ1-5; 8 positions agree with TRBD1. The sample consisted of peripheral blood. CDR3 in DNA: TGTGCCAGCAGTCCAGACAGGGGTGGGCAGCCCCAGCATTTT. Its translation is CASSPDRGGQPQHF.